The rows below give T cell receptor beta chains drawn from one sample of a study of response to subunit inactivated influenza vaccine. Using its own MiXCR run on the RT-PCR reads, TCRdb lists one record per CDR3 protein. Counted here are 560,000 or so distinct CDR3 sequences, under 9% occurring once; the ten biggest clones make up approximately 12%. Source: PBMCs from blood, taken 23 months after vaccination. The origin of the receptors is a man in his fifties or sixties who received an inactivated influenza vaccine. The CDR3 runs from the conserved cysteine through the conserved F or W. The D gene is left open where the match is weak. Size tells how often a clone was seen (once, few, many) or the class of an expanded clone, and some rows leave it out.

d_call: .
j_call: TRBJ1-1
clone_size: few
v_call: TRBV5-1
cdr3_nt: TGCGCCAGCAGCTTGACGACGGGGGCTGAAGCTTTCTTT
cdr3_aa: CASSLTTGAEAFF

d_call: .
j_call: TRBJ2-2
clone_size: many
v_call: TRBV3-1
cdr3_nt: TGTGCCAGCAGCCAAGTAGCTGGGGAGCTGTTTTTT
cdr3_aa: CASSQVAGELFF

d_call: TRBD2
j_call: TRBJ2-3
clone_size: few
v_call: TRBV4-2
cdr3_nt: TGTGCCAGCAGCCAAGTGGGACTAGCGGAGGGGGATACGCAGTATTTT
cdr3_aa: CASSQVGLAEGDTQYF

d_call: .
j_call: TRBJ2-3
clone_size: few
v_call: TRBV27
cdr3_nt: TGTGCCAGCAGGCCGACAGGCACAGATACGCAGTATTTT
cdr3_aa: CASRPTGTDTQYF

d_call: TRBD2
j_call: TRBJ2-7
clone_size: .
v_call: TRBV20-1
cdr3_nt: TGCAGTGCTAGGACTAGCGGGAGGTCCTACGAGCAGTACTTC
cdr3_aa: CSARTSGRSYEQYF

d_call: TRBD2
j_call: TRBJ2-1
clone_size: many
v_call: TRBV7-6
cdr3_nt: TGTGCCAGCAGCCCCCGGACTAGCGGTGGTGAGCAGTTCTTC
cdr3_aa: CASSPRTSGGEQFF

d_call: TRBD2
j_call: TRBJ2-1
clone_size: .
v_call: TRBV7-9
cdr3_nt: TGTGCCAGCAGCTTAGTGGTGCGGGAGTATTACAATGAGCAGTTCTTC
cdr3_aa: CASSLVVREYYNEQFF

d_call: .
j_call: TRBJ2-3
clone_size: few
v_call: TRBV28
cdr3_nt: TGTGCCAGCACTGACCGAGGGCCACCAGCCCCAGATACGCAGTATTTT
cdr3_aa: CASTDRGPPAPDTQYF

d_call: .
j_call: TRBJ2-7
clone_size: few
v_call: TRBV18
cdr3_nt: TGTGCCAGCTCACCACCAGGGTCGGGACATAACGAGCAGTACTTC
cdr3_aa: CASSPPGSGHNEQYF

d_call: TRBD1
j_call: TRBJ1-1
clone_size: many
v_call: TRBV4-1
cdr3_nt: TGCGCCAGCAGCCAAGGGATTTTCAGGACAGGGACCCGGAACACTGAAGCTTTCTTT
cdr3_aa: CASSQGIFRTGTRNTEAFF

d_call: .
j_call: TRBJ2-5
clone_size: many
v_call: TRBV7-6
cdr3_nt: TGTGCCAGCAGCTCGATCCCGGGACTCCAAGAGACCCAGTACTTC
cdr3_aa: CASSSIPGLQETQYF

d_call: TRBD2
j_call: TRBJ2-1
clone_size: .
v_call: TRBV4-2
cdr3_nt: TGTGCCAGCAGCCCTTCTGGGCTAGCGGGCAAAACTAGCTCCTACAATGAGCAGTTCTTC
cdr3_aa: CASSPSGLAGKTSSYNEQFF

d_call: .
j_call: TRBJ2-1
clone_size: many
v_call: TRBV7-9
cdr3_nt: TGTGCCAGCAGCTTAGAAAGTACTAGCTCTCGGTTCTTC
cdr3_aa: CASSLESTSSRFF

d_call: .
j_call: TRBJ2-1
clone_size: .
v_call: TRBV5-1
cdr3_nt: TGCGCCAGCAGCTCCCCCCTTGCGGGCGCGCTGATCTTC
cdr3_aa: CASSSPLAGALIF

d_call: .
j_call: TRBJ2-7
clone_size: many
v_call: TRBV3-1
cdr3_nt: TGTGCCAGCAGCCACATTTACGAGCAGTACTTC
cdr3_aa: CASSHIYEQYF

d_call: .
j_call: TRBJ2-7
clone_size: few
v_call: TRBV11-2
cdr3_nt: TGTGCCAGCAGCTTGAGCCAGGGGAAAGCCTACGAGCAGTACTTC
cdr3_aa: CASSLSQGKAYEQYF

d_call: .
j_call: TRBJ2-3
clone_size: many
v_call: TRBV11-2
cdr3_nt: TGTGCCAGCAGCTTAGATCCGGGGAGAAGAGGGCGGGGAGGCCCAGATACGCAGTATTTT
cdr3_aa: CASSLDPGRRGRGGPDTQYF

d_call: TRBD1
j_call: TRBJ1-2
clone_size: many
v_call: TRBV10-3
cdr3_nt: TGTGCCATCAGCCCTCGGGACAGGGCAGGTGGGGGCTACACCTTC
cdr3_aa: CAISPRDRAGGGYTF

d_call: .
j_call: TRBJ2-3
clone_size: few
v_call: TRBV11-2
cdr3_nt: TGTGCCAGCAGCACAAGGGACTTTTCAGATACGCAGTATTTT
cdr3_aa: CASSTRDFSDTQYF

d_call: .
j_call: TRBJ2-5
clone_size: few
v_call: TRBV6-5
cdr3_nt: TGTGCCAGCAGTTCCTACGACAAGGTGGCTAAAGAGACCCAGTACTTC
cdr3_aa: CASSSYDKVAKETQYF

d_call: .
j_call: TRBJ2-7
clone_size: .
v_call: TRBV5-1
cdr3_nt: TGCGCCAGCAGCCAAGAAACCGAGCAGTACTTC
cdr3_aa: CASSQETEQYF

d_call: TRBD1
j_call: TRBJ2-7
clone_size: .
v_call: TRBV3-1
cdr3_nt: TGTGCCAGCAGCCCCATTTCAATCGGACAGGGGGCATACGAGCAGTACTTC
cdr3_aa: CASSPISIGQGAYEQYF

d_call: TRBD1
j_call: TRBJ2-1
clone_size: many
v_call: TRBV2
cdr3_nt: TGTGCCAGCAGTGACCAGGGGGCCTACAATGAGCAGTTCTTC
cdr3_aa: CASSDQGAYNEQFF

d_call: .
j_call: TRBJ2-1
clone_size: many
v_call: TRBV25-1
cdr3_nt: TGTGCCAGCAGTGTGCAGGGACGGGGTGAGCAGTTCTTC
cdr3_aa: CASSVQGRGEQFF

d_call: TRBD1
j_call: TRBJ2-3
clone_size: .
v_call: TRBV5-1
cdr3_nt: TGCGCCAGCAGTGGTGGAGGACAGGGAGCAGATACGCAGTATTTT
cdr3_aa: CASSGGGQGADTQYF

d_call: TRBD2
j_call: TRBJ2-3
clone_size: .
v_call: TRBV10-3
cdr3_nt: TGTGCCATCAGTGACCCTAGCGGGGGGGGAACAGATACGCAGTATTTT
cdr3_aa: CAISDPSGGGTDTQYF

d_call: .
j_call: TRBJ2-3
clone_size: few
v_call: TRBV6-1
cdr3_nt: TGTGCCAGCAGTGAGGACCCCACAGATACGCAGTATTTT
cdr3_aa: CASSEDPTDTQYF

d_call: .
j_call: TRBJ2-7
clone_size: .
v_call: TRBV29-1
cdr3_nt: TGCAGCGTTGAATTGGGGAACGAGCAGTACTTC
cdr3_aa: CSVELGNEQYF

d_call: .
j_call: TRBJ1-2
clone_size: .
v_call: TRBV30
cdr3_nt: TGTGCCTGGAACCCAGAGCGGGTCTATGGCTACACCTTC
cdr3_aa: CAWNPERVYGYTF

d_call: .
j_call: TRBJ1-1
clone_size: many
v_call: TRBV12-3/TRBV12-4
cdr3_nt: TGTGCCAGCAGTTCCATTACTGAAGCTTTCTTT
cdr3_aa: CASSSITEAFF

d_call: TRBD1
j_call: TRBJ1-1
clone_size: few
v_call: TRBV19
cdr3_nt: TGTGCCACCCACCCGACAGGGTTGAACACTGAAGCTTTCTTT
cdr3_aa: CATHPTGLNTEAFF

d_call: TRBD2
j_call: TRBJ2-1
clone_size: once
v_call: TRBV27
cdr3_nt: TGTGCCAGCAGTTTGCGAGGGGCTCGCGGGAGGGCCTCCTACAATGAGCAGTTCTTC
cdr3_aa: CASSLRGARGRASYNEQFF

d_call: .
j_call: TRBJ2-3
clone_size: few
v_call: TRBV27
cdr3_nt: TGTGCCAGCAGTTTATCAAGGGGAACCACAGATACGCAGTATTTT
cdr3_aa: CASSLSRGTTDTQYF

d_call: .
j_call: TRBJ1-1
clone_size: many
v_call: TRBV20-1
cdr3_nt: TGCAGTGCTAGGAGAGGGGGGTTCCCAGCTTTCTTT
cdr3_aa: CSARRGGFPAFF

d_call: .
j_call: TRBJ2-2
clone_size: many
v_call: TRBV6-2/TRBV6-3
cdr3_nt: TGTGCCAGCAGACCCCGGACGAGGAACACCGGGGAGCTGTTTTTT
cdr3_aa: CASRPRTRNTGELFF

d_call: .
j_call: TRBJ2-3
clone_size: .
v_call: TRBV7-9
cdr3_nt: TGTGCCAGCACCTCCCCTATGGCAGATACGCAGTATTTT
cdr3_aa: CASTSPMADTQYF

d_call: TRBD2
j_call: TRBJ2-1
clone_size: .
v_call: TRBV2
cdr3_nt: TGTGCCAGCAGCCCACTAGCGGGAGCGGGTGAGCAGTTCTTC
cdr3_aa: CASSPLAGAGEQFF

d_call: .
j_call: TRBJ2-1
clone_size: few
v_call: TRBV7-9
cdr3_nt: TGTGCCAGCAGCGGGTATCGGACGGACTCCTACAATGAGCAGTTCTTC
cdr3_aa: CASSGYRTDSYNEQFF

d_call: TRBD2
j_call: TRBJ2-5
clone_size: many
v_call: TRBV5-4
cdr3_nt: TGTGCCAGCAGCCCTACTAGCGGGAGTCCGATAGAGACCCAGTACTTC
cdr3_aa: CASSPTSGSPIETQYF

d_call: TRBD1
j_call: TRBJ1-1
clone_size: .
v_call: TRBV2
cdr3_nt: TGTGCCAGCGGACAGGGTATCACTGAAGCTTTCTTT
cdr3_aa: CASGQGITEAFF

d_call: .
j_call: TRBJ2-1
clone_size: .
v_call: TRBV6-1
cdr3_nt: TGTGCCAGCAGTGAAGTAGGCAGGGGAGAGCAGTTCTTC
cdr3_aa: CASSEVGRGEQFF

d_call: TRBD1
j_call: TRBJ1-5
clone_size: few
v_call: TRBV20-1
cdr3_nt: TGCAGTGCATCGAGACCAAACAGGGGGTATGGCAATCAGCCCCAGCATTTT
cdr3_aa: CSASRPNRGYGNQPQHF

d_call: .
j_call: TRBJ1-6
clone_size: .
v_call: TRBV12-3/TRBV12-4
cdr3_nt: TGTGCCAGCAGTTTAGCGGGCCCCGGAAATTCACCCCTCCACTTT
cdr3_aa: CASSLAGPGNSPLHF

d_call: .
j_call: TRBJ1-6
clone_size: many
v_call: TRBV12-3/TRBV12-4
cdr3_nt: TGTGCCAGTCTAGAGGGCACGAGCTCCTATAATTCACCCCTCCACTTT
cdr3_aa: CASLEGTSSYNSPLHF

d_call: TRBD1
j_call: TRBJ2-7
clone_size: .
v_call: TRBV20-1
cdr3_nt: TGCAGTGCCCCGGGACAGGGGGGTTTCGAGCAGTACTTC
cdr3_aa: CSAPGQGGFEQYF

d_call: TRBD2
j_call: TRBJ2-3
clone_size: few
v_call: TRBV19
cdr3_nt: TGTGCCAGTAGTCGGGAGGCTAGCGGCCTTGCGGGAACGCAGTATTTT
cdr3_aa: CASSREASGLAGTQYF

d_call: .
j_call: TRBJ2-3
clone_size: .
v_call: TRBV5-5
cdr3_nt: TGTGCCAGCAGTTCCCTTTGGTCCAGCACAGATACGCAGTATTTT
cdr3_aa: CASSSLWSSTDTQYF

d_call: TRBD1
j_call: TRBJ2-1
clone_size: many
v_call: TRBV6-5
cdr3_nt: TGTGCCAGCAGTTACTCGGGGACAGGGAAAAATGAGCAGTTCTTC
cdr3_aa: CASSYSGTGKNEQFF

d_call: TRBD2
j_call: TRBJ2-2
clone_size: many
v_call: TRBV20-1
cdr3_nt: TGCAGTGCTAAGCCTAGCGGGAGCGTCGGGGAGCTGTTTTTT
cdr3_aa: CSAKPSGSVGELFF

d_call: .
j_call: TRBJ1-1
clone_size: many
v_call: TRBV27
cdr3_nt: TGTGCCAGCAGTTTAAAAAGGGGCGCCACTGAAGCTTTCTTT
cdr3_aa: CASSLKRGATEAFF

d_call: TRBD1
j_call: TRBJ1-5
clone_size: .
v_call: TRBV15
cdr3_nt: TGTGCCACCAGCAGAGTTGGACAGGCAAATCAGCCCCAGCATTTT
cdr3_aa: CATSRVGQANQPQHF

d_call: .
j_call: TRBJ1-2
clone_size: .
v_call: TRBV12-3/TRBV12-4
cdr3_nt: TGTGCCAGCAGCCCTATCTCTGCGGGGGGAGACTATGGCTACACCTTC
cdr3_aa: CASSPISAGGDYGYTF

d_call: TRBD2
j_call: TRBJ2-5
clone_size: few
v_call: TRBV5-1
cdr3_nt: TGCGCCAGCAGCTTGCAATTTGCGGGGGGTCAAGAGACCCAGTACTTC
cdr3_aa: CASSLQFAGGQETQYF

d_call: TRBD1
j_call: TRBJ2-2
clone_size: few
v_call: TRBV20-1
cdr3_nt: TGCAGTGCTTTCTCGGGGACAGGGAGAAACACCGGGGAGCTGTTTTTT
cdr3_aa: CSAFSGTGRNTGELFF